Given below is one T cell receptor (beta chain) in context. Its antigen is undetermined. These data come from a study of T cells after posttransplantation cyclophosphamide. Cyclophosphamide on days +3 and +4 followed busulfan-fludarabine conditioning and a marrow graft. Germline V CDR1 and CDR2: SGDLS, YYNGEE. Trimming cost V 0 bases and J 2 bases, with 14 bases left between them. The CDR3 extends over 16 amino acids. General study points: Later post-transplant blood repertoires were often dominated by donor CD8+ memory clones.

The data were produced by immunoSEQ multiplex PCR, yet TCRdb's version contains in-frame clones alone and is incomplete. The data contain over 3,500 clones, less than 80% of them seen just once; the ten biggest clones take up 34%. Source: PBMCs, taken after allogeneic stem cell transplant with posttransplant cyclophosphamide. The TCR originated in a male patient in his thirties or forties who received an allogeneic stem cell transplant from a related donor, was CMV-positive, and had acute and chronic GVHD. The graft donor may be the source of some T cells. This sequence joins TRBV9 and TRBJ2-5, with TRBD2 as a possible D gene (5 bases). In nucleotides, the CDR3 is TGTGCCAGCAGCGTAGCTCGGACTGGCCCGCAAGAGACCCAGTACTTC. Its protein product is CASSVARTGPQETQYF.